What follows are 19 T cell receptor beta chains derived from one specimen sequenced in a study of long-term antiretroviral therapy in people with HIV. The assay, immunoSEQ v3.0, was run at survey level. The protocol was immunoSEQ multiplex PCR, while the TCRdb copy is restricted to in-frame clones and leaves out a portion. The repertoire holds tens of thousands of clones, with roughly 88% as singletons. The specimen comprised unsorted PBMCs, sampled 0.8 years before starting antiretroviral therapy. The receptor set was obtained from a man between 18 and 35 years old with HIV.

The chain uses TRBV11-1 and TRBJ1-1; D not certain. V was clipped by 2 bases and J by 4 bases, with 8 bases between them. Germline V lookup: CDR1 SGHAT, CDR2 FQDESV (reference sequence). The CDR3 contains 13 residues. The CDR3 loop reads CASSLPRATEAFF. The CDR3 DNA reads TGTGCCAGCAGCTTACCGCGAGCCACTGAAGCTTTCTTT.

The gene calls are TRBV25-1 and TRBJ1-2; 8 nucleotides align to TRBD1. The CDR3 spans 16 residues. Germline lookup yields CDR1 MGHDK and CDR2 SYGVNS. Trimming cost V 6 bases and J 9 bases; bases outside gene matches: 18. Here the CDR3 DNA reads TGTGCCAGCAGCAGTGTCCCTCCCGGGACAGGAAACCGCTACACCTTC. Translated: CASSSVPPGTGNRYTF.

This chain uses TRBV18 with TRBJ2-2, with TRBD2 as a possible D gene (6 bases). The V end lost 4 bases, the J end lost 1 base, and 10 bases lay between the germline ends. CDR3 length equals 15 residues. The germline CDR1 and CDR2 sequences are KGHSH and LQKENI. The CDR3 spells CASSRLVGNTGELFF. CDR3 coding DNA: TGTGCCAGCTCACGACTAGTAGGGAACACCGGGGAGCTGTTTTTT. The whole variable domain, remainder taken from reference TRBV18 and TRBJ2-2, is NAGVMQNPRHLVRRRGQEARLRCSPMKGHSHVYWYRQLPEEGLKFMVYLQKENIIDESGMPKERFSAEFPKEGPSILRIQQVVRGDSAAYFCASSRLVGNTGELFFGEGSRLTVL.

This chain connects TRBV6-1 to TRBJ1-2, with D tentatively TRBD1 (5 bases). Between the trimmed V and J ends, which lost 1 base and 2 bases, there was a span of 14 bases. The germline CDR1 and CDR2 sequences are MNHNS and SASEGT. The CDR3 runs to 16 residues. DNA of the CDR3: TGTGCCAGCAGTGAAGAGTCCCAGGGAAGGAACTATGGCTACACCTTC. It specifies CASSEESQGRNYGYTF.

The chain uses TRBV6-6 and TRBJ2-7, with D unresolved. CDR1 MNHNY and CDR2 SVGAGI come from the germline V gene (reference sequence). Deletions cut 2 bases from V and 7 bases from J, with 15 bases between. There are 14 residues in the CDR3. The CDR3 here is CASSYAGYQEEQYF. CDR3 sequence (DNA): TGTGCCAGCAGTTACGCCGGATACCAAGAAGAGCAGTACTTC.

V and J are TRBV9 and TRBJ2-6; D remains unclear. The CDR3 totals 17 residues. The ends were cut back, 3 bases at V and 3 bases at J, with 16 bases in the middle. Germline CDR1 SGDLS, CDR2 YYNGEE. The CDR3 coding sequence is TGTGCCAGCAGCGCCAGGCCCCTAGATGGTGGGGCCAACGTCCTGACTTTC. Its protein product is CASSARPLDGGANVLTF.

This chain links TRBV6-6 with TRBJ1-5; D ambiguous. The germline CDR1 and CDR2 sequences are MNHNY and SVGAGI (reference sequence). Trimming pared 5 bases from V and 2 bases from J, leaving 13 bases between. The CDR3 is 15 residues long. CDR3 in DNA: TGTGCCAGCAGTCCTTTGGGCCCGGGCAATCAGCCCCAGCATTTT. As protein: CASSPLGPGNQPQHF.

The CDR3 loop is CASSVNRDPSSGANVLTF. The CDR3 region has the DNA TGTGCCAGCAGCGTGAACAGGGATCCTAGCTCTGGGGCCAACGTCCTGACTTTC. The chain is built from TRBV9 and TRBJ2-6; possibly TRBD1 for D (6 bases). The V gene's germline CDR1 is SGDLS and CDR2 YYNGEE. V gave up 2 bases and J gave up 0 bases, with 15 bases separating them. The CDR3 sequence is 18 residues long.

CDR3 sequence (DNA): TGTGCCAGCAGCCCTGGGGGGGGCTGGGATGAGCAGTTCTTC. As protein: CASSPGGGWDEQFF. J is TRBJ2-1 and V is TRBV7-2; the D gene is possibly TRBD2 (7 bases). Germline CDR1 is SGHTA and CDR2 is FQGNSA. Trimming took off 5 bases at V and 8 bases at J, with 16 bases between the two ends. The CDR3 length is 14 residues.

V and J are TRBV5-6 and TRBJ1-2; D gene uncertain. V gave up 4 bases and J gave up 2 bases, with 9 bases separating them. The CDR3 runs 13 residues. CDR1 is SGHDT and CDR2 is YYEEEE in the germline V gene. CDR3 sequence (DNA): TGTGCCAGCAGCGCCGAAGGGAACTATGGCTACACCTTC. This codes for CASSAEGNYGYTF.

This clone was observed a handful of times. This chain joins TRBV9 and TRBJ2-7; D tentatively fits TRBD1 or TRBD2 (5 bases each). The CDR3 runs 14 residues. CDR1 and CDR2 (germline): SGDLS, YYNGEE. V was cut by 3 bases and J by 2 bases, with 12 bases left in between. The CDR3 spells CASSAGTLPYEQYF. The CDR3 DNA reads as TGTGCCAGCAGCGCCGGGACGCTCCCCTACGAGCAGTACTTC.

This chain joins TRBV7-9 and TRBJ1-1; a possible D gene is TRBD1 (5 bases). Trimming took off 5 bases at V and 6 bases at J, with 7 bases between the two ends. CDR3 length: 11 amino acids. The germline V gene encodes CDR1 SEHNR and CDR2 FQNEAQ (reference sequence). CDR3 DNA sequence: TGTGCCAGCAGCGCAGGGCCTGAAGCTTTCTTT. It is translated as CASSAGPEAFF.

This CDR3 is CASSPDTYEQYF. The CDR3 DNA is TGCGCCAGCAGCCCGGACACCTACGAGCAGTACTTC. The gene calls are TRBV5-1 and TRBJ2-7; a weak D match, TRBD1 (5 bases). Germline lookup yields CDR1 SGHRS and CDR2 YFSETQ. The CDR3 totals 12 residues. Deletions cut 4 bases from V and 2 bases from J, with 7 bases between.

CDR3 coding DNA: TGTGCCAGCAGCTTATATAGCAATCAGCCCCAGCATTTT. It encodes CASSLYSNQPQHF. The J gene is TRBJ1-5, the V gene TRBV11-2; no firm D call. The V and J ends lost 2 bases and 0 bases respectively, with 2 bases between them. This CDR3 contains 13 residues. The V gene's germline CDR1 is SGHAT and CDR2 FQNNGV.

The DNA of the CDR3 is TGTGCCAGCTCTAGGGGGACAGGGACCTACGAGCAGTACTTC. Protein product: CASSRGTGTYEQYF. The chain is built from TRBV6-1 and TRBJ2-7; 9 bases match TRBD1. The germline gives CDR1 MNHNS, CDR2 SASEGT. The CDR3 extends over 14 amino acids. The trim removed 8 bases at V and 2 bases at J, leaving 7 bases unmatched.

The chain is built from TRBV5-4 and TRBJ1-2; D gene unclear. The CDR3 is made up of 12 amino acids. In germline, CDR1 is SGHNT, CDR2 YYREEE (reference sequence). The V and J ends lost 5 bases and 9 bases respectively, with 14 bases between them. CDR3 sequence (DNA): TGTGCCAGCAGTCAAATTCTAGGAAGCTACACCTTC. Translated, it gives CASSQILGSYTF.

The chain employs TRBV2 and TRBJ2-1; a weak D match, TRBD2 (5 bases). Germline V gives CDR1 SNHLY, CDR2 FYNNEI. V lost 7 bases to trimming and J lost 2 bases, with 15 bases between them. The CDR3 length is 15 residues. CDR3 region: CASTEPYGAYNEQFF. In DNA form, the CDR3 reads TGTGCCAGCACCGAACCGTACGGGGCCTACAATGAGCAGTTCTTC. The entire variable domain, with the rest obtained from reference TRBV2 and TRBJ2-1, is as follows: EPEVTQTPSHQVTQMGQEVILRCVPISNHLYFYWYRQILGQKVEFLVSFYNNEISEKSEIFDDQFSVERPDGSNFTLKIRSTKLEDSAMYFCASTEPYGAYNEQFFGPGTRLTVL.

This clone was seen a single time. The rearrangement joins TRBV13 to TRBJ2-1; 7 bases map to TRBD2. Germline V gene data show CDR1 as PRHDT and CDR2 as FYEKMQ (reference sequence). Trimming cost V 6 bases and J 4 bases; bases outside gene matches: 6. The CDR3 has 14 residues. DNA of the CDR3: TGTGCCAGCAGTTCAAGCGGGGTTTACAATGAGCAGTTCTTC. Amino acid sequence: CASSSSGVYNEQFF.

This chain links TRBV6-4 with TRBJ2-2; D tentatively reads TRBD1 or TRBD2 (5 bases each). Per germline, CDR1 MRHNA and CDR2 SNTAGT. Trimming pared 4 bases from V and 8 bases from J, leaving 11 bases between. The CDR3 runs to 13 residues. The CDR3 spells CASSAVGTGELFF. The DNA of the CDR3 is TGTGCCAGCAGTGCGGTAGGGACGGGGGAGCTGTTTTTT.